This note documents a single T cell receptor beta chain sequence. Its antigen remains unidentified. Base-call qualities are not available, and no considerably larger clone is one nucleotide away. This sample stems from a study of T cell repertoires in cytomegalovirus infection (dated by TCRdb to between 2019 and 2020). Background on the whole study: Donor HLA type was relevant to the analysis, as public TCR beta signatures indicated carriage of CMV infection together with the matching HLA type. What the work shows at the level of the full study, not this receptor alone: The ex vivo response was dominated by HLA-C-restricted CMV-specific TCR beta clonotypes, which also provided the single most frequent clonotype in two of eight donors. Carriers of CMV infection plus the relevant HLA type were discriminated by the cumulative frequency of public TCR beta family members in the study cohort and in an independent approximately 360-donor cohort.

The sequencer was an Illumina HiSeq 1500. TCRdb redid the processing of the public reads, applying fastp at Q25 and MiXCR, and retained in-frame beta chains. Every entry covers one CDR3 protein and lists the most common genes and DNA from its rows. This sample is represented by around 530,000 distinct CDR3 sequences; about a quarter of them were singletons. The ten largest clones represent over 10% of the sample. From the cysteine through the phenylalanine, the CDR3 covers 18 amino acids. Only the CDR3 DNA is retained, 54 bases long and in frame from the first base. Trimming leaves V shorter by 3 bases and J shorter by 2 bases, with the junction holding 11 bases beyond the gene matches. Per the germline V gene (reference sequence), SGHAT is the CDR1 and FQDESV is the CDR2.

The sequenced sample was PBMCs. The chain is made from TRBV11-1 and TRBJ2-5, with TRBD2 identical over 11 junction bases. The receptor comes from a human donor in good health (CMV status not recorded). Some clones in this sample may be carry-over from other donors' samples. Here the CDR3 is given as CASSFLAGGRFLQETQYF. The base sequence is TGTGCCAGCAGCTTCTTAGCGGGAGGGCGATTTCTGCAAGAGACCCAGTACTTC.